The 3 T cell receptor beta chains reported below all come from one sample, sequenced in a study of T cell repertoires in cytomegalovirus infection. One entry per CDR3 protein, called by TCRdb with MiXCR from the reads. Of around 360,000 distinct CDR3 sequences listed, approximately 30% are singletons. Their antigen targets remain unknown. This specimen was cultured PBMCs, taken from culture after CMV antigen stimulation. The receptor set was obtained from a human donor in good health (CMV status not recorded). Some clones in this sample may be carry-over from other donors' samples.

This clonotype was counted many times. This CDR3 reads CASSLGQGSNSPLHF. In DNA, the CDR3 is TGTGCCAGCAGCTTAGGGCAGGGGAGTAATTCACCCCTCCACTTT. The chain carries TRBV7-2 and TRBJ1-6; weak D call: TRBD1 (6 bases). The CDR3 has 15 amino acids. Trimming stripped 1 base from V and 6 bases from J, with 10 bases between. The germline V gene has CDR1 SGHTA and CDR2 FQGNSA.

The CDR3 nucleotides read TGTGCCAGCAGCTTAGGTCTAGGTGATCAGCCCCAGCATTTT. It yields the protein CASSLGLGDQPQHF. J is TRBJ1-5 and V is TRBV7-2; D unclear. Between the trimmed V and J ends, which lost 1 base and 5 bases, there was a span of 9 bases. CDR3 length: 14 amino acids. Germline assignment: CDR1 SGHTA and CDR2 FQGNSA.

The V gene is TRBV7-2, the J gene TRBJ2-7; TRBD2 matches at 8 bases. This CDR3 has 15 residues. V shed 4 bases and J 6 bases; nucleotides not matched to a gene: 11. The germline CDR1 and CDR2 sequences are SGHTA and FQGNSA. Here the CDR3 DNA reads TGTGCCAGCAGCTCCCGTATAGCGGGATCGTCCGAGCAGTACTTC. It codes for CASSSRIAGSSEQYF.